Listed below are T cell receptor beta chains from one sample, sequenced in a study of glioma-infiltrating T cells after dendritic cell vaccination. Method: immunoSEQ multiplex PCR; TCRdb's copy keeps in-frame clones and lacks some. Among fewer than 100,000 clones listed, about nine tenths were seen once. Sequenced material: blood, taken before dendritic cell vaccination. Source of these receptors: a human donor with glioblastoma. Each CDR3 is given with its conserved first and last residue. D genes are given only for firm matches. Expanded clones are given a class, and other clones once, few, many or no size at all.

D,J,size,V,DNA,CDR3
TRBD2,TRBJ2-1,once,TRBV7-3,TGTGCCAGCAGCTTCAGACCGGGACTAGCGGGGGGGCGGGGTTACAATGAGCAGTTCTTC,CASSFRPGLAGGRGYNEQFF
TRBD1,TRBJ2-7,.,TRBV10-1,TGCGCCAGCAGACCTGGGACAGCAAACTACTACGAGCAGTACTTC,CASRPGTANYYEQYF
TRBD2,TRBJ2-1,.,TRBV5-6,TGTGCCAGCAGCGGGACTAGCGCCCGGAGGAGGGAGCAGTTCTTC,CASSGTSARRREQFF
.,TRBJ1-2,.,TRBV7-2,TGTGCCAGCAGCATCAGACAGGAGATCTATGGCTACACCTTC,CASSIRQEIYGYTF
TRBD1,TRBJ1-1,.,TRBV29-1,TGCAGCGTGGCCGGGACAGGGGGCACGAACACTGAAGCTTTCTTT,CSVAGTGGTNTEAFF
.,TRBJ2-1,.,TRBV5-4,TGTGCCAGCAGCCCCAGCTCCTACAATGAGCAGTTCTTC,CASSPSSYNEQFF
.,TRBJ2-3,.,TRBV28,TGTGCCAGCAGTTCACCCACCGGGAGCGAGGATACGCAGTATTTT,CASSSPTGSEDTQYF
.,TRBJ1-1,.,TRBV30,TGTGCCTGGAGTGACCAGGCGGGGAACACTGAAGCTTTCTTT,CAWSDQAGNTEAFF
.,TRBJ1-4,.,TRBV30,TGTGCCTGGAGTCCAGCAGGGAATGAAAAACTGTTTTTT,CAWSPAGNEKLFF
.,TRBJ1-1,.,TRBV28,TGTGCCAGCAGTATCGGCAGACCAGGAACTGAAGCTTTCTTT,CASSIGRPGTEAFF
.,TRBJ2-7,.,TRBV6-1,TGTGCCAGCGTGAGCGGTAGCTCCTACGAGCAGTACTTC,CASVSGSSYEQYF
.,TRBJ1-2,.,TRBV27,TGTGCCAGCAGTTCCCGGACCGGACTCACGGCGTATGGCTACACCTTC,CASSSRTGLTAYGYTF
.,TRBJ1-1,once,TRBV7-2,TGTGCCAGCAGCGGGTACAGGGAGAACACTGAAGCTTTCTTT,CASSGYRENTEAFF
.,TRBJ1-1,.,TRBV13,TGTGCCAGCAGCTCCCCGGCAGGATTCGTAATGAACACTGAAGCTTTCTTT,CASSSPAGFVMNTEAFF
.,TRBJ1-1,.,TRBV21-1,TGTGCCAGTACAGGGGGCGTTGGCACTGAAGCTTTCTTT,CASTGGVGTEAFF
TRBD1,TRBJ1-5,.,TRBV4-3,TGCGCCAGCAGGGGCGAGCGCAGACAGGGGGCAGCCCCCAATCAGCCCCAGCATTTT,CASRGERRQGAAPNQPQHF
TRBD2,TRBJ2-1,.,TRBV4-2,TGTGCCAGCAGCCAAGGTCCGGCGGGAGTAGTGGGGGATGAGCAGTTCTTC,CASSQGPAGVVGDEQFF
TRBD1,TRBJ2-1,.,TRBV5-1,TGCGCCAGCAGCATGGGACAGGGGGTGGATGAGCAGTTCTTC,CASSMGQGVDEQFF
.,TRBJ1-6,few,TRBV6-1,TGTGCCAGCAGTGTCTATAATCCCGAAGCGACTTCACCCCTCCACTTT,CASSVYNPEATSPLHF
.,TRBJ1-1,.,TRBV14,TGTGCCAGCAGCCAAGTGGCCAGGGGCGAATGGATGAACACTGAAGCTTTCTTT,CASSQVARGEWMNTEAFF
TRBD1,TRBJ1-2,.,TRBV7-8,TGTGCCAGCAGCTTAGAAGACAGGGAAATCTATGGCTACACCTTC,CASSLEDREIYGYTF
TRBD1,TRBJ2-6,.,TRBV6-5,TGTGCCAGCAGTTCGACAGGGGAGTCTGGGGCCAACGTCCTGACTTTC,CASSSTGESGANVLTF
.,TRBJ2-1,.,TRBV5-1,TGCGCCAGCAGCCTGACAGGCTACAATGAGCAGTTCTTC,CASSLTGYNEQFF
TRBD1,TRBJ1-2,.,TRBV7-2,TGTGCCAGCAGCTTAGTTGGACCGGGACAGACGTTCGGCTACACCTTC,CASSLVGPGQTFGYTF
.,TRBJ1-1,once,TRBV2,TGTGCCAGCACCCTAAGGACTCTCCACACTGAAGCTTTCTTT,CASTLRTLHTEAFF
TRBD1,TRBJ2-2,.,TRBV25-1,TGTGCCAGCTTGGGACAGAGCAGGTCCGGGGAGCTGTTTTTT,CASLGQSRSGELFF
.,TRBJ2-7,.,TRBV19,TGTGCCAGTAGTGAAAACGGGATCCGGACCTACGAGCAGTACTTC,CASSENGIRTYEQYF
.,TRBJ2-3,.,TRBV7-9,TGTGCCAGCAGCTTAGCGTTACTAGCCATCGATACGCAGTATTTT,CASSLALLAIDTQYF
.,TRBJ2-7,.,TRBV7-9,TGTGCCAGCACCGCCGGGGTCTCCTACGAGCAGTACTTC,CASTAGVSYEQYF
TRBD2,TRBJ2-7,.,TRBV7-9,TGTGCCAGCAGCGCCGGGACTAGCGACTACGAGCAGTACTTC,CASSAGTSDYEQYF
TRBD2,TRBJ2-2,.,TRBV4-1,TGCGCCAGCAGCCAAGAGGCGGGGGGGACTAACACCGGGGAGCTGTTTTTT,CASSQEAGGTNTGELFF
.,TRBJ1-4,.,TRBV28,TGTGCCAGCAGTTCAACACGGACAGCAAGGGGTGAAAAACTGTTTTTT,CASSSTRTARGEKLFF
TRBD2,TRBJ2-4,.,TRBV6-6,TGTGCCAGCAGTGTAGCGGGGGGCACCCAAAACATTCAGTACTTC,CASSVAGGTQNIQYF
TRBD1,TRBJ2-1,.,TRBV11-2,TGTGCCAGCAGCTTTACAGGGGCGGCCGATGAGCAGTTCTTC,CASSFTGAADEQFF
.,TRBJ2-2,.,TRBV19,TGTGCCAGTAGTCGGGGATCAAACACCGGGGAGCTGTTTTTT,CASSRGSNTGELFF
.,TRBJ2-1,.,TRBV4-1,TGCGCCAGCAGCCAAGAATGGACAGACAATGAGCAGTTCTTC,CASSQEWTDNEQFF
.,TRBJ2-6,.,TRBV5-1,TGCGCCAGCAGCCGTCAGGCGATCTCTGGGGCCAACGTCCTGACTTTC,CASSRQAISGANVLTF
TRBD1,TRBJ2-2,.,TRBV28,TGTGCCAGCAGTACACAGGGGGCAGGCACCGGGGAGCTGTTTTTT,CASSTQGAGTGELFF
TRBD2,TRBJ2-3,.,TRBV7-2,TGTGCCAGCAGCTTAGGCCCCGGGGGGGGTAGCACAGATACGCAGTATTTT,CASSLGPGGGSTDTQYF
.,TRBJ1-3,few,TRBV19,TGTGCCAGTAGTCCAAGGACAAACTCTGGAAACACCATATATTTT,CASSPRTNSGNTIYF
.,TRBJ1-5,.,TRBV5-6,TGTGCCAGCAGCTTGTGGGGTGGGGGGAGTTCTCAGCATTTT,CASSLWGGGSSQHF
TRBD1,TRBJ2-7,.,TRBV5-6,TGTGCCAGCAGCCTACTGGACAGGACCTATGTCGAGCAGTACTTC,CASSLLDRTYVEQYF
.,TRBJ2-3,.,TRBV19,TGTGCCAGTAGTTTTGGAGGTACGCAGTATTTT,CASSFGGTQYF
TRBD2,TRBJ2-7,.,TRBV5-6,TGTGCCAGCAGCTCGGAGCGGGAGGGCCTTCTGGACGAGCAGTACTTC,CASSSEREGLLDEQYF
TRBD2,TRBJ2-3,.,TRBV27,TGTGCCAGCAGTTGGGTAGCGGGAGGTAGCACAGATACGCAGTATTTT,CASSWVAGGSTDTQYF
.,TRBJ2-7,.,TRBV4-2,TGTGCCAGCAGCCAAGTGGAGGGAACCTACGAGCAGTACTTC,CASSQVEGTYEQYF
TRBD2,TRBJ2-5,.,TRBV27,TGTGCCAGCAGCCCGTCGGACCCCGGGACTAGCGGGACAGAGACCCAGTACTTC,CASSPSDPGTSGTETQYF
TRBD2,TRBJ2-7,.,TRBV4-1,TGCGCCAGCAGCCAAGGGACTAGCGGGATCTACGAGCAGTACTTC,CASSQGTSGIYEQYF
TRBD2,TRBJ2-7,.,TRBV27,TGTGCCAGCAGGCTGGAGGTAGCGGGAGCCTACGAGCAGTACTTC,CASRLEVAGAYEQYF
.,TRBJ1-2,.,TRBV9,TGTGCCAGCAGCTCCATCGGGTGGAGCTATGGCTACACCTTC,CASSSIGWSYGYTF
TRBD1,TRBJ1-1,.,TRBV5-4,TGTGCCAGCAGCCAGAGGACAGGGACGAGGAACACTGAAGCTTTCTTT,CASSQRTGTRNTEAFF
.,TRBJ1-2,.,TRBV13,TGTGCCAGCAGCTATCAGGGCGGTGGCTACACCTTC,CASSYQGGGYTF
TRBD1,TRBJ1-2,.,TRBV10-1,TGCGCCAGCAATCGGGACAGGGGTCCCTATGGCTACACCTTC,CASNRDRGPYGYTF
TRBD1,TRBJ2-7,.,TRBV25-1,TGTGCCAGCAGTGAACCCCCGGGACAGGGATCCTACGAGCAGTACTTC,CASSEPPGQGSYEQYF